This section outlines one T cell receptor beta chain sequence together with its context. No cognate antigen has been identified for it. Base qualities are not recorded, but no much larger clone differs from it by a single base. The sample comes from a study of CD8+ T cells in alopecia areata (dated by TCRdb to the late 2010s). About the investigation overall: The treated patients, all with moderate-to-severe alopecia areata, were enrolled in an open-label pilot trial of oral tofacitinib given at 5 to 10 mg twice daily. Patients received tofacitinib for 6 to 18 months and were then followed off drug for 6 months to check for delayed response and recurrence. Disease severity in treated patients was measured with the SALT score, which quantifies the percentage of affected scalp surface area. In both human patients and the C3H/HeJ mouse model, the study applied high-throughput TCRbeta sequencing to look at T cell clonal expansion in alopecia areata. Scalp tissue and sorted CD4+ and CD8+ peripheral blood T cells from patchy and totalis/universalis alopecia areata patients and from healthy controls were covered by human TCRbeta sequencing. Biopsies were taken from tofacitinib-treated patients at baseline and at 4 and 24 weeks of treatment, and a later scalp biopsy was taken in several of the tofacitinib-treated patients. Scalp clonality was compared across normal scalp (n=4), patchy alopecia areata scalp (n=8), and alopecia totalis/universalis scalp (n=8). The RNA source kit depended on sample type: the PAXgene miRNA kit for fixed scalp, the miRNeasy kit for PBMCs, and the RNeasy kit for mouse skin. TCRbeta CDR3 regions were amplified by immunoSEQ multiplex PCR with 35 Vbeta forward and 13 Jbeta reverse primers. Study-level results and caveats: During tofacitinib treatment, many expanded lesional clones stuck around in both scalp and blood, and this persistence may partly explain why relapse happens after treatment is stopped. Lesional scalp, especially in alopecia totalis/universalis, showed higher clonality and more expanded CD8+ clones than normal scalp, suggesting antigenic drive. Scalp clonality and the number of expanded CD8+ clones among the top 100 scalp clones were significantly decreased by tofacitinib. Scalp TCR repertoire analysis is complicated because resident alphabeta T cells in normal human skin are also sequenced, whereas mouse skin is dominated by gammadelta T cells. Shared TCR sequences between patients were less evident than in mice, which may be partly attributable to HLA diversity in the patient population. Because the treated cohort was small and included a single nonresponder, larger studies are needed to assess links between baseline CD8+ expansion and response.

Looking up the germline V gene yields CDR1 SGDLS and CDR2 YYNGEE. The V end loses 1 base and the J end loses 11 bases, and a stretch of 15 bases separates them. The CDR3, from cysteine to phenylalanine, totals 13 residues. CDR3 DNA is the only sequence kept; it has 39 bases, read in frame from the first base. The treatment or condition label on this specimen signifies: oral pan-JAK inhibitor, 5-10 mg twice daily. Lesional scalp punch biopsies and peripheral blood were obtained from alopecia areata patients. After PBMCs were isolated by density centrifugation and stained for CD3, CD4 and CD8, a FACSAria was used to sort CD4+ and CD8+ T cells. Libraries came from the immunoSEQ multiplex PCR assay. RNA was extracted from all samples and reverse transcribed into cDNA as template for TCR sequencing. SuperScript III was used for first-strand cDNA synthesis, primed with a 2:1 mix of oligo-dT and random hexamers. Amplification bias was assessed with a synthetic immune receptor repertoire, and residual bias was removed computationally. The study's processing was this. Raw reads were preprocessed to remove errors, and CDR3 was defined by IMGT conventions from the conserved cysteine to phenylalanine. Clonality was computed by normalizing Shannon entropy by log2 of the number of productive unique TCRs and subtracting the result from 1. CD4 or CD8 identity of scalp clones was inferred by cross-referencing scalp TCRbeta sequences with sorted blood CD4 and CD8 repertoires. This is the immuneACCESS table as TCRdb keeps it, with only in-frame sequences that have V and J called. A part of the clones is gone; compared with another copy, unresolved V genes explain less than half, and the rest is unexplained. Clone size and V and J calls were adopted from that table, with D and trimming inferred from the DNA. This sample is represented by approximately 210,000 clones; 50% to 70% of them were singletons. About 1.3% of the sample rests with the top ten.

The sequence was obtained from a human donor with alopecia areata. Material: CD4+ T cells sorted from blood, obtained around week 50, from a patient treated with tofacitinib. The chain is assembled from TRBV9 and TRBJ1-1, with TRBD1 perhaps the D gene, on 5 matching bases. This receptor carries the CDR3 CASSVPGQGEAFF. The DNA sequence is given as TGTGCCAGCAGCGTACCAGGGCAAGGTGAGGCTTTCTTT.